Each of the 6 T cell receptor beta chains below was sequenced from the same sample in a study of cytomegalovirus exposure and HLA in healthy donors. PCR was performed using 60 Vbeta and 13 Jbeta primers. Clones were sequenced by immunoSEQ multiplex PCR, and TCRdb holds only the in-frame ones, with some missing. There are roughly 180,000 clones in the sample; around 80% occur only once, and around 1.4% lies in the top ten. The specimen was PBMCs. The receptors were sampled from a girl between 5 and 17 years old in good health and CMV-seropositive.

This sequence joins TRBV5-5 and TRBJ2-7; 10 nucleotides line up with TRBD2. Per germline, CDR1 SGHKS and CDR2 YYEKEE (reference sequence). The CDR3 has 15 residues. The junction had 3 bases not matched to a gene; V was cut back by 1 base and J by 2 bases. The CDR3 region is CASSLYTSGAYEQYF. The CDR3 nucleotides are TGTGCCAGCAGCTTGTATACTAGCGGGGCCTACGAGCAGTACTTC. The whole variable domain, remainder taken from reference TRBV5-5 and TRBJ2-7, is DAGVTQSPTHLIKTRGQQVTLRCSPISGHKSVSWYQQVLGQGPQFIFQYYEKEERGRGNFPDRFSARQFPNYSSELNVNALLLGDSALYLCASSLYTSGAYEQYFGPGTRLTVT.

This clone was detected only a few times. V and J are TRBV29-1 and TRBJ2-5; 7 bases agree with TRBD2. The germline V gene encodes CDR1 SQVTM and CDR2 ANQGSEA. V was clipped by 3 bases and J by 7 bases; unmatched bases: 2. The length of the CDR3 is 11 residues. This chain's CDR3 is CSVDAGATQYF. The CDR3 DNA reads TGCAGCGTTGACGCGGGAGCGACCCAGTACTTC.

The chain uses TRBV5-8 and TRBJ2-7; 8 nucleotides agree with TRBD1. Germline loops: CDR1 SGHTS, CDR2 YDEGEE. The ends lost 3 bases at V and 0 bases at J; junction bases unmatched: 8. The CDR3 is made up of 16 amino acids. The DNA for the CDR3 is TGTGCCAGCAGCTCCACAAGGACAGGGCCCTCCTACGAGCAGTACTTC. Its protein product is CASSSTRTGPSYEQYF.

The chain uses TRBV2 and TRBJ1-2; the D is unclear. The ends were cut back, 5 bases at V and 3 bases at J, with 19 bases in the middle. The germline CDR1 and CDR2 sequences are SNHLY and FYNNEI. The CDR3 has 16 amino acids. CDR3 sequence: CASSPTEGQEYYGYTF. CDR3 nucleotide sequence: TGTGCCAGCAGTCCTACTGAGGGTCAGGAGTACTATGGCTACACCTTC.

This chain uses TRBV30 with TRBJ2-5; D remains ambiguous. The CDR3 has 12 residues. The germline V gene has CDR1 GTSNPN and CDR2 SVGIG (reference sequence). V gave up 2 bases and J gave up 5 bases, with 9 bases separating them. The CDR3 sequence: CAWSTAKETQYF. CDR3 in DNA: TGTGCCTGGAGTACAGCTAAGGAGACCCAGTACTTC.

CDR3 amino acids: CASSKDRRSGGYTF. The CDR3 DNA reads as TGTGCCAGCAGCAAGGACAGGAGGTCGGGGGGCTACACCTTC. The rearrangement uses TRBV27 and TRBJ1-2; 7 bases map to TRBD1. J was trimmed by 8 bases and V by 6 bases; bases with no gene match: 12. CDR3 length: 14 residues. The germline CDR1 and CDR2 sequences are MNHEY and SMNVEV (reference sequence).